The clone carrying this TCR beta chain showed up many times. The data originate from a study of patients and donors after allogeneic stem cell transplantation. The CDR3 consists of 14 residues. V lost 1 base and J lost 3, with 7 bases in between. In germline, CDR1 is KGHSH, CDR2 LQKENI. One entry per CDR3 protein, called by TCRdb with MiXCR from the RT-PCR reads. The table lists more than 850,000 distinct CDR3 sequences, about 20% of them singletons. Sequenced: blood, either unsorted or a sorted T cell fraction (not recorded which). This clonotype originated in a human donor who was either an allogeneic HSCT recipient or a stem cell or donor lymphocyte infusion donor (not recorded which). It is not recorded whose cells these are; they may come from a transplant donor. The chain couples TRBV18 to TRBJ1-5; D remains unclear. CDR3 sequence reads: CASSPRSYNQPQHF. CDR3 bases: TGTGCCAGCTCACCACGGTCATACAATCAGCCCCAGCATTTT.